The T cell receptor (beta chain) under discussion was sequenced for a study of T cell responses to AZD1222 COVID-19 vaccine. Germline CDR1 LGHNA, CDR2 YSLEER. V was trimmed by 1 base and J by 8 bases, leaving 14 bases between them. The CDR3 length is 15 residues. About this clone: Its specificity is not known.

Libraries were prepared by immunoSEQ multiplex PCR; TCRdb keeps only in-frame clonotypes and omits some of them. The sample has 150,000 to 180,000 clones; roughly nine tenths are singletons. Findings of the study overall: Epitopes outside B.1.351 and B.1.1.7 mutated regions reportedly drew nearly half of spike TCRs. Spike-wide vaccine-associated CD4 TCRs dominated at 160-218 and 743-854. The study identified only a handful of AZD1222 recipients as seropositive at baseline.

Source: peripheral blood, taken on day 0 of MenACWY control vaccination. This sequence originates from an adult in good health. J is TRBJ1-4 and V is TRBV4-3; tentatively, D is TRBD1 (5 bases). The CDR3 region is CASSQGGSPKEKLFF. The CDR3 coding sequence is TGCGCCAGCAGCCAAGGGGGGTCCCCAAAGGAAAAACTGTTTTTT.